This TCR beta chain was captured by sequencing in a study of human T cells and chemical hapten exposure. The table lists this clonotype with a few counts. Its antigen is still unknown. The library gave individual cDNA molecules unique molecular identifiers. Original data processing: With a range of about 20,000 to 750,000, the median per sample was around 96,000 TCRs. TCRdb redid the calling of the RACE reads with MiXCR, one entry per CDR3 protein. The V and J calls reflect TCRdb's pipeline rather than the authors' work. Seen here are 65,000 or so distinct CDR3 sequences, under 7.5% observed once, and the top ten hold 3.4%. Study-level findings and limits: Those TCRs sitting above 1 in 1000 frequency stayed the same with DPC sensitization.

V was clipped by 3 bases and J by 10 bases, with 13 bases between them. The CDR3 spans 13 residues. Germline CDR1 is DFQATT and CDR2 is SNEGSKA (reference sequence). Time point described: healthy volunteer bleed at 6 weeks. It was from unfractionated whole blood that total RNA was extracted. Sequencing input: whole blood. J is TRBJ1-6 and V is TRBV20-1; D is unclear. This TCR was sampled from a female donor in good health. Some clones in this sample may be carry-over from other donors' samples. DNA for the CDR3: TGCAGTGCTAGGTTAAAGTATGGCTCACCCCTCCACTTT. It encodes CSARLKYGSPLHF.